This T cell receptor (beta chain) originates from a study of cytomegalovirus exposure and HLA in healthy donors. Study-wide results and caveats: In vitro assays verified that three CMV-associated chains recognized CMV antigens specifically. Accurate HLA-A and HLA-B prediction from TCR beta sequences was reported for most subjects.

The CDR3 totals 16 residues. With 4 bases removed from V and 1 base from J, the gap between germline ends came to 14 bases. Germline-derived CDR1 and CDR2 are SGHRS and YFSETQ. Note on this clone: What it recognizes is unknown.

PCR was performed using 60 Vbeta and 13 Jbeta primers. The table came from immunoSEQ multiplex PCR; TCRdb's copy has only in-frame clones and leaves some out. The sample has about 160,000 clones; roughly four fifths are singletons. The receptor comes from a woman under 30 in good health and CMV-seronegative. V usage is TRBV5-1 and J usage is TRBJ2-2, with D hard to call. The sequencing sample was made of PBMCs. The CDR3 nucleotides read TGCGCCAGCAGCCTCCGGAGTAGCAGGAACACCGGGGAGCTGTTTTTT. This codes for CASSLRSSRNTGELFF.